These 31 T cell receptor beta chains came from one sample sequenced in a study of tumor-infiltrating lymphocytes in primary liver carcinoma. Constant-region priming of roughly 500 ng total RNA yielded TCR beta cDNA. ARM-PCR, slightly modified, supplied the TCR beta libraries through three nested multiplex PCR rounds. A C-beta reverse primer and TRBV1-TRBV30 forward primers served in each of the first two PCR rounds, at 10 cycles apiece. In TCRdb, the multiplex PCR reads were re-called with MiXCR into one record per CDR3 protein. The table shows fewer than 350,000 distinct CDR3 sequences, with 50% to 70% occurring only once. Unsorted whole blood yielded blood RNA, and germline DNA was extracted as well. The source material was peripheral blood. These receptors all come from a man aged 40-49 years with primary liver carcinoma and hepatitis B virus infection.

On this clonotype itself: An end of the junction does not agree with germline; a read error may underlie this. V usage is TRBV6-5 and J usage is TRBJ1-5; TRBD1 is a possible D gene (5 bases). Germline V gives CDR1 MNHEY, CDR2 SVGAGI. The CDR3 is made up of 15 amino acids. CDR3: CASSCSRDGRQSQHF. The CDR3 coding sequence is TGTGCCAGCAGTTGCTCGAGGGACGGACGTCAGTCCCAGCATTTT.

This clonotype appeared many times. This chain connects TRBV7-9 to TRBJ2-7, with D maybe TRBD2 (6 bases). This CDR3 has 12 amino acids. The germline V gene encodes CDR1 SEHNR and CDR2 FQNEAQ (reference sequence). The ends were cut back, 11 bases at V and 5 bases at J, with 16 bases in the middle. The CDR3 nucleotides are TGTGCCGGTACGGGGGACGGCAACGAGCAGTACTTC. Translated: CAGTGDGNEQYF.

The chain joins TRBV29-1 to TRBJ2-1; D possibly corresponds to TRBD2 (6 bases). V lost 3 bases, J lost 13 bases, and 25 bases lay in between. Germline V CDR1 and CDR2: SQVTM, ANQGSEA. This CDR3 has 15 amino acids. The chain's CDR3 is CSVDVASERTLKQFF. CDR3 bases: TGCAGCGTTGATGTAGCTAGCGAGAGGACCTTAAAACAGTTCTTC.

This clonotype was counted a few times. The junction does not match germline at one end; this may be a read error. This chain links TRBV5-1 with TRBJ1-1, with 7 bases that match TRBD1. Germline V CDR1 and CDR2: SGHRS, YFSETQ. This CDR3 region has 14 residues. The CDR3 sequence: CASSLGQMNTEAFF. The CDR3 coding sequence is TGCGCCAGCAGTTTGGGACAGATGAACACTGAAGCTTTCTTT.

A note on this clonotype: The CDR3 carries no conserved terminal phenylalanine or tryptophan, so it likely arises from a read error. The rearrangement links TRBV6-5 to TRBJ2-3; D is undetermined. The CDR3 loop spans 15 amino acids. The germline V gene encodes CDR1 MNHEY and CDR2 SVGAGI. This CDR3 is CASSYSPFSIDTQYY. In DNA form, the CDR3 reads TGTGCCAGCAGTTACTCACCCTTTAGCATAGATACGCAGTATTAT.

Of note for this clonotype: This may arise from a read error, as a much more abundant clone is one base away. The V and J genes are TRBV29-1 and TRBJ2-2; tentative D call: TRBD2 (5 bases). Trimming took off 6 bases at V and 2 bases at J, with 16 bases between the two ends. The CDR3 extends over 15 amino acids. Germline CDR1 and CDR2: SQVTM and ANQGSEA. CDR3 in DNA: TGCAGCGTACACTTAAGTAGCGCCAACACCGGGGAGCTGTTTTTT. Protein sequence: CSVHLSSANTGELFF.

The gene calls are TRBV7-9 and TRBJ1-2; D unclear. This CDR3 has 12 amino acids. The germline CDR1 and CDR2 sequences are SEHNR and FQNEAQ (reference sequence). Trimming took 7 bases from V and 4 from J, leaving 10 bases between them. CDR3 sequence reads: CASTDYTYGYTF. The CDR3 nucleotides are TGTGCCAGCACCGACTACACCTATGGCTACACCTTC.

As regards this clonotype: A much bigger clone sits one base away, suggesting this may be a read error. The chain has TRBV6-2 or TRBV6-3 and TRBJ2-3; 9 nucleotides line up with TRBD1. The CDR3 has 17 amino acids. The germline CDR1 and CDR2 sequences are MNHEY and SVGEGT. CDR3 residues: CASSTTGDRATTDTQCF. The CDR3 region has the DNA TGTGCCAGCAGCACAACCGGGGACAGGGCCACCACAGATACGCAGTGTTTT.

Concerning this clonotype: A much larger clone differs by one base, so this may be a read error. The CDR3 does not end in the conserved phenylalanine or tryptophan, so this is likely a read error. This rearrangement joins TRBV12-3 or TRBV12-4 to TRBJ1-4, with TRBD1 as a possible D gene (6 bases). V was shortened by 6 bases and J by 4 bases, with 15 bases between the two germline ends. The CDR3 spans 15 residues. The CDR3 region is CASRKLRDNNEKLFS. CDR3 DNA sequence: TGTGCCAGCAGGAAACTGAGGGACAATAATGAAAAACTGTTTTCT.

As to this clonotype: A read error may explain this, as a much larger clone is one base away. The rearrangement joins TRBV12-3 or TRBV12-4 to TRBJ2-7, with TRBD1 matching over 7 bases. There are 13 residues in the CDR3. CDR3 DNA: TGTACCAGCGCGCCCTCAGGGGGCTACGAGCAGTACTTC. It translates to CTSAPSGGYEQYF.

This clonotype was found once. This sequence joins TRBV12-3 or TRBV12-4 and TRBJ2-5; D is perhaps TRBD2 (6 bases). The CDR3 loop spans 13 amino acids. With 6 bases removed from V and 8 bases from J, the gap between germline ends came to 16 bases. The DNA for the CDR3 is TGTGCCAGCAGCCCGACTAGAGGTGAAACCCAGTACTTC. Protein product: CASSPTRGETQYF.

This clonotype was counted ten times or more. V gene TRBV6-2 or TRBV6-3 combines with J gene TRBJ2-3; unclear D gene. The CDR3 sequence is 12 residues long. Looked up from germline, CDR1 is MNHEY and CDR2 is SVGEGT. V was clipped by 6 bases and J by 4 bases, with 8 bases between them. As DNA, the CDR3 is TGTGCCAGCAGATCCCTAGCAGATACGCAGTATTTT. This codes for CASRSLADTQYF.

The chain recombines TRBV6-6 with TRBJ2-5, with D perhaps TRBD2 (6 bases). The germline CDR1 and CDR2 sequences are MNHNY and SVGAGI (reference sequence). The CDR3 loop spans 12 amino acids. CDR3 loop: CVNRSSGETQYF. The CDR3 nucleotides are TGTGTCAACAGGAGTAGCGGAGAGACCCAGTACTTC.

Turning to this clonotype: The junction and the germline gene differ at one end; a read error may be behind it. The rearrangement links TRBV7-9 to TRBJ1-1; TRBD1 is a possible D gene (5 bases). The CDR3 runs to 15 residues. CDR1 and CDR2 from the germline V gene are SEHNR and FQNEAQ (reference sequence). The CDR3 region has the DNA TGTGCCAGTAGCTTAGGGGCGGGCCGGAACACTGAAGCTTTCTTT. This gives the protein CASSLGAGRNTEAFF.

The rearrangement joins TRBV5-4 to TRBJ2-1; tentative D call: TRBD1 (5 bases). Germline loops: CDR1 SGHNT, CDR2 YYREEE (reference sequence). This CDR3 comprises 15 residues. V was shortened by 0 bases and J by 8 bases, with 15 bases between the two germline ends. CDR3 sequence (DNA): TGTGCCAGCAGCTTGGCCGGGCAGGGTAACGATGAGCAGTTCTTC. The encoded protein is CASSLAGQGNDEQFF.

This clonotype has ten or more counts. This chain links TRBV11-2 with TRBJ2-2; D is undetermined. Germline CDR1 is SGHAT and CDR2 is FQNNGV. The CDR3 is 16 amino acids. The ends were cut back, 2 bases at V and 1 base at J, with 11 bases in the middle. For the CDR3, the DNA is TGTGCCAGCAGCTTACTGTCTTCAATGAACACCGGGGAGCTGTTTTTT. Its translation is CASSLLSSMNTGELFF.

Of note for this clonotype: An end of the junction differs from the germline gene, which may be a read error. The chain links TRBV6-1 to TRBJ2-1; tentative D call: TRBD2 (6 bases). CDR3 length: 14 amino acids. Germline CDR1 is MNHNS and CDR2 is SASEGT. CDR3 sequence: CASKKEGTYNEEFF. As DNA, the CDR3 is TGTGCCAGCAAAAAGGAGGGGACCTACAATGAGGAGTTCTTC.

This clonotype showed up many times. The V call is TRBV4-2, the J call TRBJ2-1, with 9 bases that match TRBD2. The J segment lost 9 bases and the V segment lost 2 bases, leaving 14 bases of the junction unmatched. CDR3 size: 17 residues. CDR1 and CDR2 from the germline V gene are LGHNA and YNFKEQ. The DNA of the CDR3 is TGTGCCAGCAGCCAACATCTTTGGGGGACTAGCCCCAGTGAGCAGTTCTTC. This codes for CASSQHLWGTSPSEQFF.

The chain employs TRBV5-6 and TRBJ2-7; D might be TRBD1 (5 bases). Germline CDR1 reads SGHDT; CDR2 reads YYEEEE. V was trimmed by 8 bases and J by 2 bases, leaving 20 bases between them. CDR3 length equals 15 residues. CDR3 region: CARSRYDSLTYEQYF. CDR3 DNA sequence: TGTGCCAGGAGCCGATACGACAGCTTAACCTACGAGCAGTACTTC.

This clonotype appeared many times. V and J are TRBV29-1 and TRBJ2-7, with 7 nucleotides matching TRBD1. CDR1 SQVTM and CDR2 ANQGSEA come from the germline V gene. Trimming at V came to 7 bases and at J to 7 bases, leaving 16 bases not matched to a gene. The CDR3 covers 14 residues. In nucleotides, the CDR3 is TGCAGCGCCCGCCAGGGGCAGGGGGTGAGTGAGCAGTACTTC. This gives the protein CSARQGQGVSEQYF.

A remark on this clonotype: A read error may produce the germline difference seen at one junction end. V usage is TRBV5-6 and J usage is TRBJ2-2; 8 nucleotides align to TRBD2. The CDR3 sequence is 16 residues long. CDR1 is SGHDT and CDR2 is YYEEEE in the germline V gene. The CDR3 loop reads CASGLVAGLFTGELFF. CDR3 nucleotides: TGTGCCAGCGGCTTGGTAGCGGGACTTTTCACCGGGGAGCTTTTTTTT.

In the case of this clonotype: In this CDR3 the conserved last residue, phenylalanine or tryptophan, is missing, so a read error is likely. The gene calls are TRBV11-2 and TRBJ2-2; tentatively, D is TRBD2 (6 bases). The germline V gene encodes CDR1 SGHAT and CDR2 FQNNGV. The CDR3 is 17 residues long. The V end lost 2 bases, the J end lost 2 bases, and 15 bases lay between the germline ends. CDR3 in DNA: TGTGCCAGCAGCTTATTTTCGCGGCGGGAAAACACCGGGGAGCTGTTTTCT. This gives the protein CASSLFSRRENTGELFS.

As concerns this clonotype: The junction and the germline gene differ at one end; a read error may be behind it. This rearrangement joins TRBV30 to TRBJ2-7, with 7 bases fitting TRBD1. The germline V gene has CDR1 GTSNPN and CDR2 SVGIG (reference sequence). This CDR3 spans 17 amino acids. The CDR3 loop is CVWSPYAWTGGSYEQYF. The CDR3 DNA reads as TGTGTCTGGAGTCCATACGCCTGGACAGGAGGATCCTACGAGCAGTACTTC.

On this clonotype: An end of the junction does not agree with germline; a read error may underlie this. The chain carries TRBV10-3 and TRBJ2-3; D is uncertain. The CDR3 is made up of 12 amino acids. Germline V CDR1 and CDR2: ENHRY, SYGVKD. CDR3 sequence reads: CAISERRDTPYF. Here the CDR3 DNA reads TGTGCCATCAGTGAGAGGCGAGATACGCCGTATTTT.

In regard to this clonotype: A junction end diverges from the germline sequence, so it may reflect a read error. V and J are TRBV11-1 and TRBJ2-1, with D tentatively TRBD2 (5 bases). Germline lookup yields CDR1 SGHAT and CDR2 FQDESV (reference sequence). CDR3 length equals 15 residues. The CDR3 region has the DNA TGTGCCGGCAGCGACTCTAGCTCATCCTCCAATGTGCGGTTCTTC. The encoded protein is CAGSDSSSSSNVRFF.

On this clonotype: This may be a read error: a much more frequent sequence differs by one nucleotide. This chain links TRBV6-1 with TRBJ2-7; D is perhaps TRBD1 (6 bases). V was trimmed by 2 bases and J by 9 bases, leaving 17 bases between them. Germline V CDR1 and CDR2: MNHNS, SASEGT. This CDR3 comprises 14 residues. CDR3 sequence reads: CASSEYRDYGGQYF. The CDR3 coding sequence is TGTGCCAGCAGTGAATACAGGGATTATGGCGGGCAGTACTTC.

About this clonotype: The junction departs from the called germline gene at one end, perhaps through a read error. The CDR3 nucleotides are TGTTCCAGTAGCTTGGGAAGCGGGTCGGGGGGCTACAACGAGCAGTTCTTC. This gives the protein CSSSLGSGSGGYNEQFF. The chain has TRBV5-4 and TRBJ2-1; possibly TRBD2 for D (7 bases). Per germline, CDR1 SGHNT and CDR2 YYREEE (reference sequence). The CDR3 extends over 17 amino acids. The variable domain in full, with the rest retrieved from reference TRBV5-4 and TRBJ2-1, is ETGVTQSPTHLIKTRGQQVTLRCSSQSGHNTVSWYQQALGQGPQFIFQYYREEENGRGNFPPRFSGLQFPNYSSELNVNALELDDSALYLCSSSLGSGSGGYNEQFFGPGTRLTVL.

Worth noting for this clonotype: A much larger clone differs from this one at a single base, so this may be a read error. The chain combines TRBV15 with TRBJ2-7; 12 positions agree with TRBD1. Germline-derived CDR1 and CDR2 are LNHNV and YYDKDF (reference sequence). The CDR3 loop spans 14 amino acids. CDR3 residues: CDTSRGQGAREQYF. CDR3 DNA: TGTGACACCAGCAGGGGACAGGGGGCGCGGGAGCAGTACTTC. Based on the CDR3 plus reference TRBV15 and TRBJ2-7, the full variable domain is DAMVIQNPRYQVTQFGKPVTLSCSQTLNHNVMYWYQQKSSQAPKLLFHYYDKDFNNEADTPDNFQSRRPNTSFCFLDIRSPGLGDTAMYLCDTSRGQGAREQYFGPGTRLTVT.

This clonotype was found many times. The chain recombines TRBV6-2 or TRBV6-3 with TRBJ1-5, with TRBD1 matching 8 bases. Germline V lookup: CDR1 MNHEY, CDR2 SVGEGT. The ends lost 6 bases at V and 2 bases at J; junction bases unmatched: 21. This CDR3 region has 20 residues. DNA of the CDR3: TGTGCCAGCAGATATTCCCCAGACAGGGGAGGGGGTTTCGGCAATCAGCCCCAGCATTTT. Protein: CASRYSPDRGGGFGNQPQHF.

The genes are TRBV11-2 and TRBJ2-1; 7 nucleotides match TRBD2. The V and J ends lost 11 bases and 2 bases, in that order; junction bases with no gene match: 15. Germline loops: CDR1 SGHAT, CDR2 FQNNGV. The CDR3 has 16 residues. The CDR3 region is CAGNLGSRGAYNEQFF. Written as DNA, the CDR3 is TGTGCCGGCAACTTAGGCAGCCGGGGGGCCTACAATGAGCAGTTCTTC.

This clonotype was counted a few times. This may be a read error: a much more frequent sequence differs by one nucleotide. The V and J genes are TRBV6-1 and TRBJ2-5; 7 bases line up with TRBD2. Germline-derived CDR1 and CDR2 are MNHNS and SASEGT. The CDR3 runs 13 residues. The DNA of the CDR3 is TGTGCCAGCAGTGGGCAGGGAGGGGAGACCCGGTACTTC. It is translated as CASSGQGGETRYF.